This T cell receptor beta chain emerged from a study of siplizumab effects on memory and regulatory T cells. The CDR3 has 13 residues. Looked up from germline, CDR1 is SGHKS and CDR2 is YYEKEE (reference sequence). Between the trimmed V and J ends, which lost 1 base and 2 bases, there was a span of 7 bases. The study assayed 100,000 or so TCR templates per sample. TCRdb's copy holds only in-frame clones and misses some; the assay was immunoSEQ multiplex PCR. The data contain some 100,000 clones, about 90% of them seen just once; the ten biggest clones take up more than 0.65%. The sample consisted of Tregs sorted from blood. The source of this sequence is a human donor in good health. The chain is built from TRBV5-5 and TRBJ2-7; D remains ambiguous. The DNA for the CDR3 is TGTGCCAGCAGCTTGTATACCCCCTACGAGCAGTACTTC. This translates into CASSLYTPYEQYF.